The 32 T cell receptor beta chains in this list originate from one sample, sequenced in a study of CD8+ T cells in alopecia areata. Following RNA extraction, reverse transcription yielded cDNA that acted as the sequencing template. Assay used: immunoSEQ multiplex PCR; TCRdb lists only in-frame clones, some missing. The repertoire holds 150,000 or so clones, with 47% as singletons. Material for sequencing was CD4+ T cells sorted from blood. These receptors all come from a human donor with alopecia areata.

The chain couples TRBV29-1 to TRBJ2-1; D is perhaps TRBD2 (6 bases). The ends were cut back, 4 bases at V and 0 bases at J, with 10 bases in the middle. Germline CDR1 is SQVTM and CDR2 is ANQGSEA. This CDR3 is 14 amino acids long. The CDR3 region is CSVVAALSYNEQFF. The CDR3 DNA sequence: TGCAGCGTTGTAGCGGCTCTCTCCTACAATGAGCAGTTCTTC.

The rearrangement joins TRBV29-1 to TRBJ1-2; D ambiguous. This CDR3 region has 13 residues. Germline V lookup: CDR1 SQVTM, CDR2 ANQGSEA. V was shortened by 1 base and J by 2 bases, with 8 bases between the two germline ends. The DNA for the CDR3 is TGCAGCGTTGAAGTCCAGGTCAACTATGGCTACACCTTC. This translates into CSVEVQVNYGYTF.

This clone was seen ten or more times. The chain uses TRBV28 and TRBJ2-7, with D perhaps being TRBD1 or TRBD2 (5 bases each). Per the germline V gene, CDR1 is MDHEN and CDR2 is SYDVKM. Trimming took off 11 bases at V and 3 bases at J, with 17 bases between the two ends. The CDR3 is 13 amino acids. This chain's CDR3 is CASGQGPIYEQYF. As DNA, the CDR3 is TGTGCCTCCGGGCAGGGACCCATCTACGAGCAGTACTTC.

The chain employs TRBV19 and TRBJ2-7, with D possibly TRBD1 on 5 matching bases. CDR3 length equals 13 residues. Germline CDR1 reads LNHDA; CDR2 reads SQIVND (reference sequence). Trimming stripped 8 bases from V and 0 bases from J, with 11 bases between. The chain's CDR3 is CASGVQGSYEQYF. The CDR3 bases are TGTGCCAGTGGAGTGCAGGGCTCCTACGAGCAGTACTTC.

A few counts support this clone. The chain employs TRBV29-1 and TRBJ1-1; perhaps TRBD1 as D (6 bases). The CDR3 is 14 residues long. Trimming left V 6 bases short and J 1 base short, with 15 bases between. Germline CDR1 is SQVTM and CDR2 is ANQGSEA. CDR3 amino acids: CSVGGLNENTEAFF. The DNA for the CDR3 is TGCAGCGTCGGGGGGCTGAACGAGAACACTGAAGCTTTCTTT.

J is TRBJ1-5 and V is TRBV5-1; no clear D. Germline V gives CDR1 SGHRS, CDR2 YFSETQ. The CDR3 covers 13 residues. V lost 2 bases to trimming and J lost 4 bases, with 7 bases between them. In DNA form, the CDR3 reads TGCGCCAGCAGCTTCGGCAGTAATCAGCCCCAGCATTTT. Its translation is CASSFGSNQPQHF.

This rearrangement joins TRBV7-2 to TRBJ2-1, with 8 bases matching TRBD2. Germline V gene sequence: CDR1 SGHTA, CDR2 FQGNSA. J was trimmed by 12 bases and V by 3 bases; bases with no gene match: 10. This CDR3 spans 14 amino acids. The CDR3, as DNA: TGTGCCAGCAGCTTGAGGCGGGAGGCCCCCGGGCAGTTCTTC. Translating it yields CASSLRREAPGQFF.

The chain couples TRBV5-1 to TRBJ2-1; TRBD2 matches 11 bases. The CDR3 length is 14 residues. Looked up from germline, CDR1 is SGHRS and CDR2 is YFSETQ. After removal of 4 bases from V and 3 bases from J, the junction contained 0 bases not matched to a gene. CDR3 protein: CASSTSGSYNEQFF. The CDR3 region has the DNA TGCGCCAGCAGCACTAGCGGGAGCTACAATGAGCAGTTCTTC.

The chain employs TRBV4-1 and TRBJ1-1, with a tentative D call TRBD1 (6 bases). This CDR3 spans 14 amino acids. Germline assignment: CDR1 MGHRA and CDR2 YSYEKL. Trimming took off 3 bases at V and 1 base at J, with 9 bases between the two ends. CDR3 nucleotides: TGCGCCAGCAGCCAGGACAGTCAGAACACTGAAGCTTTCTTT. Translation: CASSQDSQNTEAFF.

With respect to this clone: The same CDR3 arises from other DNA sequences in this sample as well. The rearrangement uses TRBV5-1 and TRBJ1-1; TRBD1 aligns across 7 bases. J gave up 0 bases and V 3 bases, and 2 bases lay outside the gene matches. Germline V gene data show CDR1 as SGHRS and CDR2 as YFSETQ. This CDR3 is built from 14 residues. Here the CDR3 DNA reads TGCGCCAGCAGCTCTACAGGGGTGAACACTGAAGCTTTCTTT. This encodes CASSSTGVNTEAFF.

The chain recombines TRBV5-1 with TRBJ2-7; D is ambiguous. Germline V lookup: CDR1 SGHRS, CDR2 YFSETQ. CDR3 length: 14 amino acids. V lost 1 base to trimming and J lost 1 base, with 9 bases between them. The CDR3 nucleotides read TGCGCCAGCAGCTTGATCGGCGAATCCTACGAGCAGTACTTC. Amino acid sequence: CASSLIGESYEQYF.

This chain joins TRBV9 and TRBJ2-1; D call uncertain. The V and J ends lost 4 bases and 7 bases respectively, with 9 bases between them. Germline V gives CDR1 SGDLS, CDR2 YYNGEE. This CDR3 contains 12 residues. The CDR3 protein is CASSTYRNEQFF. The CDR3 nucleotides are TGTGCCAGCAGCACTTACCGGAATGAGCAGTTCTTC.

This chain uses TRBV2 with TRBJ1-2, with D unresolved. The germline V and J ends were trimmed by 5 bases and 3 bases, with 13 bases remaining between them. The CDR3 has 14 residues. Germline CDR1 and CDR2: SNHLY and FYNNEI. CDR3 coding DNA: TGTGCCAGCAGTCTGGCATCTTATGACTATGGCTACACCTTC. It yields the protein CASSLASYDYGYTF.

V gene TRBV29-1 combines with J gene TRBJ1-2; 7 bases are a match to TRBD1. Germline CDR1 SQVTM, CDR2 ANQGSEA. The CDR3 is 12 amino acids. With 7 bases clipped from V and 4 bases from J, the junction kept 6 bases outside the gene matches. In DNA form, the CDR3 reads TGCAGCGCCGGGACAGCCGTCTATGGCTACACCTTC. Its protein product is CSAGTAVYGYTF.

The gene calls are TRBV7-3 and TRBJ2-7, with TRBD1 matching 8 bases. V shed 2 bases, J shed 5 bases, and the junction held 5 bases outside the gene matches. The germline CDR1 and CDR2 sequences are SGHTA and FQGTGA. The CDR3 is 14 amino acids. The CDR3 here is CASSLRQGANEQYF. As DNA, the CDR3 is TGTGCCAGCAGCTTACGCCAGGGGGCCAACGAGCAGTACTTC.

The chain is built from TRBV30 and TRBJ1-1; D unresolved. Germline V CDR1 and CDR2: GTSNPN, SVGIG (reference sequence). The CDR3 runs 13 residues. V lost 4 bases to trimming and J lost 4 bases, with 13 bases between them. The CDR3 bases are TGTGCCTGGAACCCTAACCCGGGCACTGAAGCTTTCTTT. Protein: CAWNPNPGTEAFF.

The V gene is TRBV15, the J gene TRBJ2-7; 8 bases agree with TRBD1. Germline CDR1 is LNHNV and CDR2 is YYDKDF (reference sequence). This CDR3 is 13 amino acids long. V gave up 4 bases and J gave up 4 bases; unmatched junction bases: 3. The CDR3 protein is CATSTRTGYEQYF. CDR3 in DNA: TGTGCCACCAGCACCAGGACAGGGTACGAGCAGTACTTC.

This clone has a handful of counts. The genes are TRBV25-1 and TRBJ2-7, with 10 bases identical to TRBD2. The V gene's germline CDR1 is MGHDK and CDR2 SYGVNS. V lost 4 bases, J lost 1 base, and 4 bases stayed unmatched. The CDR3 runs to 15 residues. The CDR3 region has the DNA TGTGCCAGCAGTGTCTCTAGCGGGAGTTCCTACGAGCAGTACTTC. Translating gives CASSVSSGSSYEQYF.

V usage is TRBV29-1 and J usage is TRBJ1-2, with TRBD1 matching over 10 bases. With 3 bases clipped from V and 8 bases from J, the junction kept 6 bases outside the gene matches. Germline values: CDR1 SQVTM, CDR2 ANQGSEA. The CDR3 contains 13 residues. DNA for the CDR3: TGCAGCGTTGAGGACCGGGACAGGGGCGGCTACACCTTC. Translation: CSVEDRDRGGYTF.

The chain is built from TRBV4-2 and TRBJ2-3; 8 positions match TRBD1. CDR3 length: 17 residues. Germline V lookup: CDR1 LGHNA, CDR2 YNFKEQ. The ends lost 1 base at V and 0 bases at J; junction bases unmatched: 6. The DNA for the CDR3 is TGTGCCAGCAGCCAAGGGGCGACAGGGGCTAGCACAGATACGCAGTATTTT. This translates into CASSQGATGASTDTQYF.

This sequence joins TRBV2 and TRBJ1-2; 7 bases are shared with TRBD1. The V gene end was trimmed by 4 bases and the J gene end by 2 bases; junction bases not matched to a gene: 4. The germline V gene has CDR1 SNHLY and CDR2 FYNNEI. The CDR3 length is 14 residues. The CDR3: CASSAETGNYGYTF. As DNA, the CDR3 is TGTGCCAGCAGTGCGGAGACAGGGAACTATGGCTACACCTTC.

This chain joins TRBV9 and TRBJ2-1, with TRBD2 identical over 13 bases. The V and J ends lost 4 bases and 8 bases, in that order; junction bases with no gene match: 9. CDR1 SGDLS and CDR2 YYNGEE come from the germline V gene. The CDR3 is 16 residues long. In DNA form, the CDR3 reads TGTGCCAGCAGCTACGGGACTAGCGGGATAGGGTATGAGCAGTTCTTC. Translating it yields CASSYGTSGIGYEQFF.

This clone was counted between two and nine times. This chain joins TRBV5-1 and TRBJ2-2; D may be TRBD1 or TRBD2 (5 bases each). V lost 3 bases, J lost 5 bases, and 17 bases lay in between. The germline CDR1 and CDR2 sequences are SGHRS and YFSETQ. CDR3 size: 16 residues. The CDR3: CASSSTGLPGTGELFF. CDR3 coding DNA: TGCGCCAGCAGCTCCACGGGGCTACCTGGGACCGGGGAGCTGTTTTTT.

This clone was counted only a few times. The genes are TRBV6-5 and TRBJ1-4; no clear D. V was cut by 6 bases and J by 6 bases, with 8 bases left in between. Germline V gene sequence: CDR1 MNHEY, CDR2 SVGAGI. The CDR3 consists of 12 residues. This chain's CDR3 is CASRPRDEKLFF. The CDR3, as DNA: TGTGCCAGCAGACCCAGAGATGAAAAACTGTTTTTT.

The rearrangement joins TRBV29-1 to TRBJ2-3; 8 bases fit TRBD1. Germline values: CDR1 SQVTM, CDR2 ANQGSEA. CDR3 size: 15 residues. V was pared by 3 bases and J by 2 bases, with 7 bases of the junction left unmatched. CDR3 nucleotide sequence: TGCAGCGTTGACGGAGCGACAGGGGACACAGATACGCAGTATTTT. This sequence encodes CSVDGATGDTDTQYF.

In its sample, this clone was seen a few times. V and J are TRBV5-6 and TRBJ2-1; D unresolved. The CDR3 has 19 residues. Germline V lookup: CDR1 SGHDT, CDR2 YYEEEE. Trimming took 4 bases from V and 0 from J, leaving 23 bases between them. Here the CDR3 DNA reads TGTGCCAGCAGCAACCGCAAAGGGCAGATTTCTCGCTCCTACAATGAGCAGTTCTTC. It specifies CASSNRKGQISRSYNEQFF.

The CDR3 reads CASSLELALYNEQFF. The CDR3 DNA follows: TGCGCCAGCAGCTTGGAACTAGCGTTGTACAATGAGCAGTTCTTC. The chain links TRBV5-1 to TRBJ2-1; TRBD2 aligns across 7 bases. Germline V gives CDR1 SGHRS, CDR2 YFSETQ. This CDR3 comprises 15 residues. The junction had 4 bases not matched to a gene; V was cut back by 0 bases and J by 4 bases.

This clone was counted between two and nine times. The chain links TRBV19 to TRBJ2-4; D unclear. Germline V lookup: CDR1 LNHDA, CDR2 SQIVND (reference sequence). There are 13 residues in the CDR3. V dropped 7 bases and J dropped 2 bases, with 9 bases sitting between them. The CDR3 DNA is TGTGCCAGTACTGATAGGCCCAAAAACATTCAGTACTTC. It yields the protein CASTDRPKNIQYF.

J is TRBJ1-1 and V is TRBV11-2; no definite D call. The CDR3 is 14 amino acids. The V end was cut by 2 bases, the J end by 2 bases, with 9 bases between. In germline, CDR1 is SGHAT, CDR2 FQNNGV. CDR3 nucleotides: TGTGCCAGCAGCTTAATACAGACAAACACTGAAGCTTTCTTT. Encoded protein: CASSLIQTNTEAFF. Together with reference TRBV11-2 and TRBJ1-1, the CDR3 gives the full variable domain: EAGVAQSPRYKIIEKRQSVAFWCNPISGHATLYWYQQILGQGPKLLIQFQNNGVVDDSQLPKDRFSAERLKGVDSTLKIQPAKLEDSAVYLCASSLIQTNTEAFFGQGTRLTVV.

This chain joins TRBV5-1 and TRBJ2-7, with D perhaps TRBD1 or TRBD2 (5 bases each). The CDR3 contains 12 residues. CDR1 is SGHRS and CDR2 is YFSETQ in the germline V gene. V lost 5 bases to trimming and J lost 6 bases, with 12 bases between them. Here the CDR3 reads CASRGDLVEQYF. As DNA, the CDR3 is TGCGCCAGCAGGGGGGATCTGGTCGAGCAGTACTTC.

V and J are TRBV4-1 and TRBJ1-2; a possible D gene is TRBD1 (6 bases). CDR3 length equals 14 residues. CDR1 is MGHRA and CDR2 is YSYEKL in the germline V gene. The ends were cut back, 4 bases at V and 4 bases at J, with 13 bases in the middle. The CDR3 nucleotides are TGCGCCAGCAGCCTCGAAACAGGGTCCTATGGCTACACCTTC. This encodes CASSLETGSYGYTF.

The DNA of the CDR3 is TGTGCCAGCAGCTTAACCCTCTACGAGCAGTACTTC. Encoded protein: CASSLTLYEQYF. The chain employs TRBV7-9 and TRBJ2-7; D not certain. The CDR3 is 12 amino acids. Deletions cut 2 bases from V and 3 bases from J, with 5 bases between. The V gene's germline CDR1 is SEHNR and CDR2 FQNEAQ (reference sequence).